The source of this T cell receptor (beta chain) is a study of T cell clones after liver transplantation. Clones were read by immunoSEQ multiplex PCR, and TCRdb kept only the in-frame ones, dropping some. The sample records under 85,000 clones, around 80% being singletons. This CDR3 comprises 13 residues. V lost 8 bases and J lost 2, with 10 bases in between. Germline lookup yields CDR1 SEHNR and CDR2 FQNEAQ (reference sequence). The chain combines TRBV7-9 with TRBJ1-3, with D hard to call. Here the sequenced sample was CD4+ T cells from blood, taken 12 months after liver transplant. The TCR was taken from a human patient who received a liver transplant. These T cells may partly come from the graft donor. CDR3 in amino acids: CASRSHTGNTIYF. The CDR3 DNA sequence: TGTGCCAGCCGGTCGCATACTGGAAACACCATATATTTT.